Listed below are T cell receptor beta chains from one sample, sequenced in a study of persistence of HIV-infected CD4 T cells. Sequenced by immunoSEQ multiplex PCR; TCRdb stores in-frame clones only, minus some. The table lists 50,000 or so clones, 75% to 85% of them singletons, with under 3.5% in the top ten. Their antigens remain unidentified. Specimen: CD4+ T cells sorted from PBMCs after 18-hour stimulation, collected from a patient who received antiretroviral therapy. The source of these receptors is an adult man with HIV who was CMV-seropositive. Each CDR3 is given with its conserved first and last residue. The D gene is left open where the match is weak. Not all rows give a size; the values are once, few, many and, for expanded clones, a class.

abundance	v_gene	j_gene	d_gene	CDR3nt	CDR3aa
NA	TRBV30	TRBJ1-5	NA	TGTGCCTGGAGCCCGGGGTACAATCAGCCCCAGCATTTT	CAWSPGYNQPQHF
NA	TRBV4-2	TRBJ2-3	TRBD2	TGTGCCAGCAGCCAAGGGACTAGCGCAGATACGCAGTATTTT	CASSQGTSADTQYF
NA	TRBV27	TRBJ2-2	NA	TGTGCCAGCAGTTTGGACCAATGGGGAGACACCGGGGAGCTGTTTTTT	CASSLDQWGDTGELFF
NA	TRBV30	TRBJ1-4	NA	TGTGCCATAGGGGGTCCTATTGCAACTAATGAAAAACTGTTTTTT	CAIGGPIATNEKLFF
NA	TRBV29-1	TRBJ2-7	TRBD1	TGCAGCGTTGGACAGGGGGCTTCGTACGAGCAGTACTTC	CSVGQGASYEQYF
NA	TRBV19	TRBJ1-6	TRBD1	TGTGCCAGTAGTATACGTGCTAGGGACAGGCGAAGCTCACCCCTCCACTTT	CASSIRARDRRSSPLHF
few	TRBV30	TRBJ1-4	NA	TGTGCCTCTTTAGGGGGTTCCAATGAAAAACTGTTTTTT	CASLGGSNEKLFF
NA	TRBV5-1	TRBJ1-1	NA	TGCGCCAGCAGCTTTTCAGGGTCCCACACTGAAGCTTTCTTT	CASSFSGSHTEAFF
NA	TRBV6-4	TRBJ2-1	TRBD1	TGTGCCAGCAGTGACCAAGGGACAGGGGGGAATGAGCAGTTCTTC	CASSDQGTGGNEQFF
NA	TRBV7-9	TRBJ2-2	NA	TGTGCCAGCAGCCCCTCTCCGGTTAACACCGGGGAGCTGTTTTTT	CASSPSPVNTGELFF
NA	TRBV19	TRBJ2-3	NA	TGTGCCAGTAGTGACCCGGGAGAACGCACAGATACGCAGTATTTT	CASSDPGERTDTQYF
once	TRBV28	TRBJ1-2	TRBD1	TGTGCCAGCAGTTTCGGGGGACAGGGAAAGTATGGCTACACCTTC	CASSFGGQGKYGYTF
few	TRBV7-6	TRBJ1-4	TRBD1	TGTGCCAGCAGCTTGGGGACAGGGGGCGGTGAAAAACTGTTTTTT	CASSLGTGGGEKLFF
few	TRBV7-8	TRBJ1-5	NA	TGTGCCAGCAGCTTAGAAAGGGGGGGGCCCCAGCATTTT	CASSLERGGPQHF
NA	TRBV7-7	TRBJ2-3	NA	TGTGCTAGCAGCTTAACGGGGGGCCGTGAAGATACGCAGTATTTT	CASSLTGGREDTQYF
NA	TRBV5-4	TRBJ1-2	NA	TGTGCCAGCAGCTGGGACAAGTATGGCTACACCTTC	CASSWDKYGYTF